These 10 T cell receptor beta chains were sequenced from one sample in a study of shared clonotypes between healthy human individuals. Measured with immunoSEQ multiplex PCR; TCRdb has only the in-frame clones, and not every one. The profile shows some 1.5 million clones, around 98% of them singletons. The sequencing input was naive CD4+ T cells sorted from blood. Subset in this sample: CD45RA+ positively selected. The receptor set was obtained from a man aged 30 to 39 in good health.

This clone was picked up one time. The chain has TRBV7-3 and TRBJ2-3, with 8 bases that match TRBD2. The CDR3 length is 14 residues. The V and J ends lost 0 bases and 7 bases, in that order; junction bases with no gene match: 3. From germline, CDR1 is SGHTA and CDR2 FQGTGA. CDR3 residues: CASSLTAGGNTQYF. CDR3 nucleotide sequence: TGTGCCAGCAGCTTAACTGCGGGAGGAAATACGCAGTATTTT.

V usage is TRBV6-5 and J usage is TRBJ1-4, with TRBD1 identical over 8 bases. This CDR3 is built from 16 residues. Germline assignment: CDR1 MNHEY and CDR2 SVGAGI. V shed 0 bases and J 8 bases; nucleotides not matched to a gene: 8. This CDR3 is CASSYSRQGRGEKLFF. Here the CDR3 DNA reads TGTGCCAGCAGTTACTCCCGACAGGGGAGGGGGGAAAAACTGTTTTTT.

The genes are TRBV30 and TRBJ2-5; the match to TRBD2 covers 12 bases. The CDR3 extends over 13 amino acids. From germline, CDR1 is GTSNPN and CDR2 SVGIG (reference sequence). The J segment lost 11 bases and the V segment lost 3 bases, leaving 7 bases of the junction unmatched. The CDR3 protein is CAWSNGLAGRQYF. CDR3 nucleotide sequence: TGTGCCTGGAGCAACGGACTAGCGGGAAGGCAGTACTTC.

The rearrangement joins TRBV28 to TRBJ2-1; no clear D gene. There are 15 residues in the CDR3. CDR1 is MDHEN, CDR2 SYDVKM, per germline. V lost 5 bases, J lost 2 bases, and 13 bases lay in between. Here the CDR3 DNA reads TGTGCCAGCAGTCAGATGACATTGCCCTACAATGAGCAGTTCTTC. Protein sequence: CASSQMTLPYNEQFF.

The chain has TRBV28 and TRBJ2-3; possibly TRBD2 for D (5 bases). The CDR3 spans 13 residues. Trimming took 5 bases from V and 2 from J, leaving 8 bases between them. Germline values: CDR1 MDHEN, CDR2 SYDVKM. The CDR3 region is CASSLDYTDTQYF. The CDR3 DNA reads TGTGCCAGCAGTCTCGACTACACAGATACGCAGTATTTT.

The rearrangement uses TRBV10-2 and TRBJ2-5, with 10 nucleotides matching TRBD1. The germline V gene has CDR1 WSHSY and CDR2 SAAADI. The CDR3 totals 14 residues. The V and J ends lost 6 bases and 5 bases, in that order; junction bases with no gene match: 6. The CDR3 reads CASSQTGGSETQYF. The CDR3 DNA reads TGCGCCAGCAGCCAGACAGGGGGCAGTGAGACCCAGTACTTC.

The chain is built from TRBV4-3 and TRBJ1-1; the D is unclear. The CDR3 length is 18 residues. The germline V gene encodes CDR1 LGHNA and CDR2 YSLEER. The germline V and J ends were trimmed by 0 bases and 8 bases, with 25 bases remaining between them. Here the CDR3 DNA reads TGCGCCAGCAGCCAAGACCTAGGGTTGGCCAGGCCCTCCGCGGAAGCTTTCTTT. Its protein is CASSQDLGLARPSAEAFF.

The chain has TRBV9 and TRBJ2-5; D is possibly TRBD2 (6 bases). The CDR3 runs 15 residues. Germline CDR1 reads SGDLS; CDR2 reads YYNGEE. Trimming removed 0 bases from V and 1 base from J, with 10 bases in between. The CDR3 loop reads CASSVGGRSQETQYF. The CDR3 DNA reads TGTGCCAGCAGCGTAGGTGGGAGGAGCCAAGAGACCCAGTACTTC. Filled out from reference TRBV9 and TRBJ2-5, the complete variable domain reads DSGVTQTPKHLITATGQRVTLRCSPRSGDLSVYWYQQSLDQGLQFLIQYYNGEERAKGNILERFSAQQFPDLHSELNLSSLELGDSALYFCASSVGGRSQETQYFGPGTRLLVL.

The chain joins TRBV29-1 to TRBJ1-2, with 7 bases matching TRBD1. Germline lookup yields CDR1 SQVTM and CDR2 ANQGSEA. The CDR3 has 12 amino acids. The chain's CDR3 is CTVDLEQGGYTF. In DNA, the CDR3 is TGCACCGTAGACCTGGAACAGGGGGGCTACACCTTC.

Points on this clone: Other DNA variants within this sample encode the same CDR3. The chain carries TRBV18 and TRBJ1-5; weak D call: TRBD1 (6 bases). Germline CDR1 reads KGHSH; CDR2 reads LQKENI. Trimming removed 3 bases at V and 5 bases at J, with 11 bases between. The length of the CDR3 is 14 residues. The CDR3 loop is CASSPGGFDQPQHF. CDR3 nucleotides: TGTGCCAGCTCACCCGGGGGCTTTGATCAGCCCCAGCATTTT.